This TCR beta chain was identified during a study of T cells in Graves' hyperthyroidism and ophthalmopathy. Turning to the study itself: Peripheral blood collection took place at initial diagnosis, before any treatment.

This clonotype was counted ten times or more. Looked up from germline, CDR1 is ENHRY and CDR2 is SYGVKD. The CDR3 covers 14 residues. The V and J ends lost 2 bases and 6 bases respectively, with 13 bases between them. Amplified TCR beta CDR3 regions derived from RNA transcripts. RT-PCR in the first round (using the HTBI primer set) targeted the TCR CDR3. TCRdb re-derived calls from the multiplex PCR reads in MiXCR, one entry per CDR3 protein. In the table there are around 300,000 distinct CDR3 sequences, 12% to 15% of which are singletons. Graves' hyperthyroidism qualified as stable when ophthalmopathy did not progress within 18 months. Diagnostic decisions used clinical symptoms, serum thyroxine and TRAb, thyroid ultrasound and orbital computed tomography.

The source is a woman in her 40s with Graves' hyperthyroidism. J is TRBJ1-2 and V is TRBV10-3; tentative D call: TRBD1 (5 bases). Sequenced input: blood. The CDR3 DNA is TGTGCCATCAGTGAGCGGCAGGGCGGGCATGGCTACACCTTC. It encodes CAISERQGGHGYTF.